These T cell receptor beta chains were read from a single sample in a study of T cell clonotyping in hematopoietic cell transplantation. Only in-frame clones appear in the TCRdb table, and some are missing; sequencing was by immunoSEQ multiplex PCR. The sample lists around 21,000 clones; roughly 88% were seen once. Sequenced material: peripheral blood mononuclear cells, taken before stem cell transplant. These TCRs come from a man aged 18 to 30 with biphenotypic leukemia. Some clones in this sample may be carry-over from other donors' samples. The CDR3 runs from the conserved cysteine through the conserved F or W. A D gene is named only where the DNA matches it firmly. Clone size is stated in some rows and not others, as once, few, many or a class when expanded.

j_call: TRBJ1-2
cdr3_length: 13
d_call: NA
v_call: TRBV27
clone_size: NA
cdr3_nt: TGTGCCAGCAGTTTCGTGGGCCTCTATGGCTACACCTTC
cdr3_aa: CASSFVGLYGYTF

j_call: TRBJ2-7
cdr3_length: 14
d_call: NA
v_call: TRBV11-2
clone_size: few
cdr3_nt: TGTGCCAGCAGCTTATCAGCTTCCTCCTACGAGCAGTACTTC
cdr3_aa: CASSLSASSYEQYF

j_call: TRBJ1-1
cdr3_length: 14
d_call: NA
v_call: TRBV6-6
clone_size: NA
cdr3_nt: TGTGCCAGCAGTTACGAGGACATGAACACTGAAGCTTTCTTT
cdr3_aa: CASSYEDMNTEAFF

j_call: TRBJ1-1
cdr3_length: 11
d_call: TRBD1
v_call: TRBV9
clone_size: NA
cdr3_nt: TGTGCCAGCAGCGGAACAGGGGCGGCTTTCTTT
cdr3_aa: CASSGTGAAFF

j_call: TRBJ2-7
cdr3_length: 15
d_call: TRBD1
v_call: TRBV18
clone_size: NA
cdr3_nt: TGTGCCAGCTCATTAACCGGGACAGGGGGAGGCGAGCAGTACTTC
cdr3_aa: CASSLTGTGGGEQYF

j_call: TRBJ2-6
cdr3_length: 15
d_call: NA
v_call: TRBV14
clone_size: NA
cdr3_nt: TGTGCCAGCAGCCAAGCCCATTCTGGGGCCAACGTCCTGACTTTC
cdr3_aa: CASSQAHSGANVLTF

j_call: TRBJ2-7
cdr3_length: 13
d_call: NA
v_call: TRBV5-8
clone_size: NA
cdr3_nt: TGTGCCAGCAGCTTGGGGGGAGAGTACGAGCAGTACTTC
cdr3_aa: CASSLGGEYEQYF

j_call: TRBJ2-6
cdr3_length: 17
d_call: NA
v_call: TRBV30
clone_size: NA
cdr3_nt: TGTGCCTGGAGTGTATTATATTCCGGATCTGGGGCCAACGTCCTGACTTTC
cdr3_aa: CAWSVLYSGSGANVLTF

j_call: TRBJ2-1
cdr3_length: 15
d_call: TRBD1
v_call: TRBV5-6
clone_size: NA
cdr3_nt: TGTGCCAGCAGCCCCGGGACAGGCTCCTACAATGAGCAGTTCTTC
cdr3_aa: CASSPGTGSYNEQFF

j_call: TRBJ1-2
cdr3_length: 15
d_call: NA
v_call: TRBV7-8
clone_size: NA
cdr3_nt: TGTGCCAGCACCTACCGGACATCGGTGCGATATGGCTACACCTTC
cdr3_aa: CASTYRTSVRYGYTF

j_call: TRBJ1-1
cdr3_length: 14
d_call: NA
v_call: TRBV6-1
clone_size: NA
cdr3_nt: TGTGCCAGCAGTGAACAGTTAGGGGACACTGAAGCTTTCTTT
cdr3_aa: CASSEQLGDTEAFF

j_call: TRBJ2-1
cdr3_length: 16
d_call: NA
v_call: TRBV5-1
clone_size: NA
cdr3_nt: TGCGCCAGCAGCCTTAAGTCCACGGGTGCCTACAATGAGCAGTTCTTC
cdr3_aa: CASSLKSTGAYNEQFF

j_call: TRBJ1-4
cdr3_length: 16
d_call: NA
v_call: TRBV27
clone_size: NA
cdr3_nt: TGTGCCAGCAGCTCCAACCGGGACACCTCCCGTGAAAAACTGTTTTTT
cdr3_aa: CASSSNRDTSREKLFF

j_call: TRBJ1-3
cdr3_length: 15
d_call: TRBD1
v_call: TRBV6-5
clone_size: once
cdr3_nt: TGTGCCAGCAGTAGACAGGGCAAGTCTGGAAACACCATATATTTT
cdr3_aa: CASSRQGKSGNTIYF

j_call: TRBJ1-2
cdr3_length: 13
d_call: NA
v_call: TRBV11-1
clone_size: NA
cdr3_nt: TGTGCCAGCAGCTTAAGAGGGCGGCATGGCTACACCTTC
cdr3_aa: CASSLRGRHGYTF

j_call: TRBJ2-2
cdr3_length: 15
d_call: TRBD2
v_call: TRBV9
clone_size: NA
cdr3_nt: TGTGCCAGCAGCGCTAGCGGGAGGGGAACCGGGGAGCTGTTTTTT
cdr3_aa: CASSASGRGTGELFF

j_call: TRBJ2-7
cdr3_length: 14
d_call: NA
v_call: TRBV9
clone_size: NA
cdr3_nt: TGTGCCAGCAGCTTGAGGGGGGGCTCCTACGAGCAGTACTTC
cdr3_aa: CASSLRGGSYEQYF

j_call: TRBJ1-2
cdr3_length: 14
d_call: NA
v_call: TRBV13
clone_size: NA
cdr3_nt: TGTGCCAGCAGCTCAAAACAGACAGGCCGTGGCTACACCTTC
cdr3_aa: CASSSKQTGRGYTF

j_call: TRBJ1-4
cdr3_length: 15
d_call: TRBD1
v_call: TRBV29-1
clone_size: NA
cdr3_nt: TGCAGCGCTAAAAAACAGGGGGCAGGTAATGAAAAACTGTTTTTT
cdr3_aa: CSAKKQGAGNEKLFF

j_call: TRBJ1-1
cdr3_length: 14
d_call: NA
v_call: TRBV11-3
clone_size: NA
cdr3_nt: TGTGCCAGCAGCTCGAACCATGAGAACACTGAAGCTTTCTTT
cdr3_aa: CASSSNHENTEAFF

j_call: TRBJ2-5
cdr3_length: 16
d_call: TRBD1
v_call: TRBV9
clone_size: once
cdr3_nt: TGTGCCAGCAGCGCCCGACAGGGGGCGCACCAAGAGACCCAGTACTTC
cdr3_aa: CASSARQGAHQETQYF

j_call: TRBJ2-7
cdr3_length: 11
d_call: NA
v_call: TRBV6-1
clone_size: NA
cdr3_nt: TGTGCCAGCGTCCTCGCGGACGAGCAGTACTTC
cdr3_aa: CASVLADEQYF

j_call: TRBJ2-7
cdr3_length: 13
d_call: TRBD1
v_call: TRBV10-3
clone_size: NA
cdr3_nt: TGTGCCACCGATCCGGGACAGAGCTACGAGCAGTACTTC
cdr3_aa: CATDPGQSYEQYF

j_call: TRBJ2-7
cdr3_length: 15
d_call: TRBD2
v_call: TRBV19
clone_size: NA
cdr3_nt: TGTGCCAGTAGTATGGGGGGGAGTCTTCCCTACGAGCAGTACTTC
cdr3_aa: CASSMGGSLPYEQYF

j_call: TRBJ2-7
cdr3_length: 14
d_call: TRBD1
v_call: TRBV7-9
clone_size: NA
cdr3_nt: TGTGCCAGCACCTGGACAGGTGGACCCTACGAGCAGTACTTC
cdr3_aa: CASTWTGGPYEQYF

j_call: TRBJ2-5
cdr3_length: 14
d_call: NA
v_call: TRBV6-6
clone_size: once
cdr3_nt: TGTGCCAGCAGTTACCCGACGAACCAAGAGACCCAGTACTTC
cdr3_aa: CASSYPTNQETQYF

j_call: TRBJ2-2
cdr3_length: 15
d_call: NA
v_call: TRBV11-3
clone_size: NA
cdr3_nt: TGTGCCAGCAGCTACAGGATACGGTCCGTCGGGGAGCTGTTTTTT
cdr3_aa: CASSYRIRSVGELFF

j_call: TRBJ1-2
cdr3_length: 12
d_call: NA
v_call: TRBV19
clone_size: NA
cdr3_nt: TGTGCCAGCACCGAGATGAACTATGGCTACACCTTC
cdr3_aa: CASTEMNYGYTF

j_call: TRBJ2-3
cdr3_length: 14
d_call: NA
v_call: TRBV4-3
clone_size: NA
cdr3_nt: TGCGCCAGCAGCCCCCTACTTGTAGCAGATACGCAGTATTTT
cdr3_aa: CASSPLLVADTQYF

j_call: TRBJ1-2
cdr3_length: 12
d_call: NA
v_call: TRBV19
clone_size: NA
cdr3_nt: TGTGCCAGTCCTCCCCGGAAATATGGCTACACCTTC
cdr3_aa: CASPPRKYGYTF

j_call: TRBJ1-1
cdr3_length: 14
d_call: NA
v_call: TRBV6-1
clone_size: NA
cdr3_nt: TGTGCCAGCCCTAGAAACAGGGCGGACACTGAAGCTTTCTTT
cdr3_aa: CASPRNRADTEAFF

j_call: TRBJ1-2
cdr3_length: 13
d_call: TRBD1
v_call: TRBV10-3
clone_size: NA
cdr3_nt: TGTGCCATCAGTGAGGGGCAGGGGGATGGCTACACCTTC
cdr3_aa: CAISEGQGDGYTF

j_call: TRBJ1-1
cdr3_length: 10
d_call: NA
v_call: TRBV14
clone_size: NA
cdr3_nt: TGTGCCAGCAGCCAATTTAGGCTTTTCTTT
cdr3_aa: CASSQFRLFF

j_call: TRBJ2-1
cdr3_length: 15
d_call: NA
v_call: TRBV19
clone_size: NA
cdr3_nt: TGTGCCACCCGTCCTGGGGGGTGGACCTACAATGAGCAGTTCTTC
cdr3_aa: CATRPGGWTYNEQFF

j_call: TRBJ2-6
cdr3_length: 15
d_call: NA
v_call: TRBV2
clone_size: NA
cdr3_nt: TGTGCCAGCAGTGTTGCCGTGAATGGGGCCAACGTCCTGACTTTC
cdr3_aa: CASSVAVNGANVLTF

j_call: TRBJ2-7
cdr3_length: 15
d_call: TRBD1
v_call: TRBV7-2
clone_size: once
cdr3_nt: TGTGCCAGCAGCCCCAGGACAGGGGGCAGAGGCGAGCAGTACTTC
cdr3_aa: CASSPRTGGRGEQYF

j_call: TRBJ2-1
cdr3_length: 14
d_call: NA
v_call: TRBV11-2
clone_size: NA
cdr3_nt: TGTGCCAGCGGGGCGACGGGTTTTTATCCTGAGCAGTTCTTC
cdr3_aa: CASGATGFYPEQFF

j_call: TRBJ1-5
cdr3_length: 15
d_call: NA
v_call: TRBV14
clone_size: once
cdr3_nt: TGTGCCAGCAGCCAAGAACCCCCCCAGAATCAGCCCCAGCATTTT
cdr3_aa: CASSQEPPQNQPQHF

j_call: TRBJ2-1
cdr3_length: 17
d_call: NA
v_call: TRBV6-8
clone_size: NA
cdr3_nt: TGTGCCAGCAGTTACTCGTTATACAGGGCGGAATACAATGAGCAGTTCTTC
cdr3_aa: CASSYSLYRAEYNEQFF

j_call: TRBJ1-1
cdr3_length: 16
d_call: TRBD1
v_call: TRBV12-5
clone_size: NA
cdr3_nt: TGTGCTAGTGGTTTTCTAGACCGGGACAGAAAGACTGAAGCTTTCTTT
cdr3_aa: CASGFLDRDRKTEAFF

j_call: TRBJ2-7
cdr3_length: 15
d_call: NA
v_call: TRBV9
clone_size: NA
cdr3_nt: TGTGCCAGCAGCGTAGACGGCCGGATCCACTACGAGCAGTACTTC
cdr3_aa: CASSVDGRIHYEQYF

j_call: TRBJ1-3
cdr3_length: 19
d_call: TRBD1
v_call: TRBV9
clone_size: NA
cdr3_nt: TGTGCCAGCAGCGTAGAGGCAGGCAGGGGACAGACTATTGGAAACACCATATATTTT
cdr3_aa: CASSVEAGRGQTIGNTIYF

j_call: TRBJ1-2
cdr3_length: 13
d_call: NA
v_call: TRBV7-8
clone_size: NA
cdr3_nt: TGTGCCAGCAGCCCCGGCCTAGGCAATGGCTACACCTTC
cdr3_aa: CASSPGLGNGYTF

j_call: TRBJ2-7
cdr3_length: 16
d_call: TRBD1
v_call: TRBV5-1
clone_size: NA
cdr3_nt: TGCGCCAGCAGCCCCCCTTTCGGGACAGAACCCTACGAGCAGTACTTC
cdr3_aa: CASSPPFGTEPYEQYF

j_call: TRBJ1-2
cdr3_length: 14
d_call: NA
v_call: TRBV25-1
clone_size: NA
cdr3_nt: TGTGCCAGCAGTGAATGGGCAGGTTACTATGGCTACACCTTC
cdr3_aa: CASSEWAGYYGYTF

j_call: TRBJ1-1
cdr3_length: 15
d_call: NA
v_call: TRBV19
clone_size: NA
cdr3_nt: TGTGCCAGTATTCATTGGGGGGGCTTTGGCACTGAAGCTTTCTTT
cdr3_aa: CASIHWGGFGTEAFF

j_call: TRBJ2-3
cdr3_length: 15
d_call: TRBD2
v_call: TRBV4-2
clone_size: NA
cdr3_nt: TGTGCCAGCAGCCAACTAGCGGGGGGCACAGATACGCAGTATTTT
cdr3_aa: CASSQLAGGTDTQYF

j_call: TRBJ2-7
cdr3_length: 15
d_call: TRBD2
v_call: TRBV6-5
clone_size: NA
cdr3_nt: TGTGCCAGCAGGCCCGGGGGGGGGCCAACCTACGAGCAGTACTTC
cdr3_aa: CASRPGGGPTYEQYF

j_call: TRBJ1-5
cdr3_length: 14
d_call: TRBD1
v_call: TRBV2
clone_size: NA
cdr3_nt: TGTGCCAGCAAGGGGGCGGGGCAAAGTCAGCCCCAGCATTTT
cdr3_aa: CASKGAGQSQPQHF

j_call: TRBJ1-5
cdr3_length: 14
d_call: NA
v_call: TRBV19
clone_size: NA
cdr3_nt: TGTGCCAGTAGTATAGGGACCGACCGAGGGCCCCAGCATTTT
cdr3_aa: CASSIGTDRGPQHF

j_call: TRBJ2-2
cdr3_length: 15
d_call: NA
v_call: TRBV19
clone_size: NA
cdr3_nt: TGTGCCAGTAGTCTTCCTCCGCCCCAGGGGGGGGAGCTGTTTTTT
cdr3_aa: CASSLPPPQGGELFF

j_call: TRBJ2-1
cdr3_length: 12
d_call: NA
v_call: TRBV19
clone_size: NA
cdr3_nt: TGTGCCAGTTCTAAGGAGCTGGCTGAGCAGTTCTTC
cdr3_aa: CASSKELAEQFF

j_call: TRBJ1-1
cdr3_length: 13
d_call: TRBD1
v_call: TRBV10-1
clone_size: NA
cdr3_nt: TGCGCCAGCAGCAGACAGGGGAGCACTGAAGCTTTCTTT
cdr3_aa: CASSRQGSTEAFF

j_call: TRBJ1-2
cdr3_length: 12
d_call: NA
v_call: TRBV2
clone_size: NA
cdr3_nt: TGTGCCAGCAGTAGGATGACAGAGAGCTACACCTTC
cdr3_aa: CASSRMTESYTF

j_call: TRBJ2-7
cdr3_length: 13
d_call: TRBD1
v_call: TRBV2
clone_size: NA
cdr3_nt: TGTGCCAGCAGGACAGGGGTTTTCTACGAGCAGTACTTC
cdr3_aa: CASRTGVFYEQYF

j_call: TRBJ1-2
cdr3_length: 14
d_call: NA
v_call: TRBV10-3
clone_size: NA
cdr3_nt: TGTGCCATCAGTGACTACGGGACAAACTATGGCTACACCTTC
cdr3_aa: CAISDYGTNYGYTF

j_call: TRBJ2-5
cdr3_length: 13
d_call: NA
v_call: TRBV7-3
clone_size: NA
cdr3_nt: TGTGCCAGCAGCTCCCTCCCCCAAGAGACCCAGTACTTC
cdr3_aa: CASSSLPQETQYF

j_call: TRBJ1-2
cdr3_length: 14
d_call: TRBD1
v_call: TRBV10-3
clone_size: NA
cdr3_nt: TGTGCCATCAGTGGCCCGGGACAGCTCTATGGCTACACCTTC
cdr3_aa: CAISGPGQLYGYTF

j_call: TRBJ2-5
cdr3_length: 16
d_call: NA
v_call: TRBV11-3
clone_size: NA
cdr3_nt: TGTGCCAGCAGCTTGGGATCCACAGGGGGGGGAGAGACCCAGTACTTC
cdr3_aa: CASSLGSTGGGETQYF